This is a list of T cell receptor beta chains from one sample in a study of T cell repertoires in cytomegalovirus infection. TCRdb independently ran MiXCR on the reads; one entry per CDR3 protein. The sample lists around 430,000 distinct CDR3 sequences; approximately 40% were seen once. These receptors' targets are unknown. Here the sequenced sample was cultured PBMCs, taken from culture after CMV antigen stimulation. Receptor source: a human donor in good health (CMV status not recorded). Some clones in this sample may be carry-over from other donors' samples. Each CDR3 is given with its conserved first and last residue. The order of the fields is J gene, D gene, clone size, V gene, CDR3 protein, CDR3 DNA. D genes are given only for firm matches. Clone sizes are given selectively: once, few, many, or a class where the clone is expanded.

j_call: TRBJ2-7
d_call: .
clone_size: .
v_call: TRBV3-1
cdr3_aa: CASGELLEQYF
cdr3_nt: TGTGCCAGCGGAGAACTACTGGAGCAGTACTTC

j_call: TRBJ2-3
d_call: .
clone_size: .
v_call: TRBV7-9
cdr3_aa: CASSLEMTQYF
cdr3_nt: TGTGCCAGCAGCTTGGAGATGACGCAGTATTTT

j_call: TRBJ1-5
d_call: .
clone_size: .
v_call: TRBV6-1
cdr3_aa: CASSEGGGRGQPQHF
cdr3_nt: TGTGCCAGCAGTGAAGGTGGCGGAAGAGGTCAGCCCCAGCATTTT

j_call: TRBJ2-5
d_call: .
clone_size: .
v_call: TRBV7-2
cdr3_aa: CASSRVSGETQYF
cdr3_nt: TGTGCCAGCAGCAGGGTCAGTGGAGAGACCCAGTACTTC

j_call: TRBJ2-1
d_call: .
clone_size: .
v_call: TRBV6-1
cdr3_aa: CATTDSYNEQFF
cdr3_nt: TGTGCCACAACGGACAGCTACAATGAGCAGTTCTTC

j_call: TRBJ1-6
d_call: TRBD1
clone_size: .
v_call: TRBV19
cdr3_aa: CASSTSSGTGRFIDNSPLHF
cdr3_nt: TGTGCCAGTAGTACAAGTTCCGGGACAGGGAGGTTCATAGATAATTCACCCCTCCACTTT

j_call: TRBJ1-2
d_call: .
clone_size: .
v_call: TRBV20-1
cdr3_aa: CSASRGQGKNYGYTF
cdr3_nt: TGCAGTGCTAGCCGTGGGCAGGGCAAAAACTATGGCTACACCTTC

j_call: TRBJ2-5
d_call: .
clone_size: .
v_call: TRBV6-1
cdr3_aa: CASSVVRQETQYF
cdr3_nt: TGTGCCAGCAGTGTAGTCAGACAAGAGACCCAGTACTTC

j_call: TRBJ2-6
d_call: .
clone_size: .
v_call: TRBV7-4
cdr3_aa: CASNLGFKSGSTGANVLTF
cdr3_nt: TGTGCCAGCAACCTAGGCTTTAAGTCAGGGAGTACTGGGGCCAACGTCCTGACTTTC

j_call: TRBJ1-3
d_call: .
clone_size: many
v_call: TRBV7-2
cdr3_aa: CASSSLTIISGNTIYF
cdr3_nt: TGTGCCAGCAGCTCGCTGACCATTATCTCTGGAAACACCATATATTTT

j_call: TRBJ1-6
d_call: .
clone_size: .
v_call: TRBV7-2
cdr3_aa: CASSLAALDSPLHF
cdr3_nt: TGTGCCAGCAGCTTAGCCGCGCTAGATTCACCCCTCCACTTT

j_call: TRBJ2-3
d_call: .
clone_size: .
v_call: TRBV7-4
cdr3_aa: CASSLGISTQYF
cdr3_nt: TGTGCCAGCAGCTTAGGTATATCTACGCAGTATTTT

j_call: TRBJ2-3
d_call: .
clone_size: .
v_call: TRBV6-1
cdr3_aa: CASSSPLLGGGTSTDTQYF
cdr3_nt: TGTGCCAGCAGTTCACCCCTCTTGGGCGGCGGGACTAGCACAGATACGCAGTATTTT

j_call: TRBJ2-2
d_call: .
clone_size: .
v_call: TRBV7-2
cdr3_aa: CASSRSLSGELFF
cdr3_nt: TGTGCCAGCAGCCGCAGTCTTAGCGGGGAGCTGTTTTTT

j_call: TRBJ2-7
d_call: TRBD1
clone_size: few
v_call: TRBV7-9
cdr3_aa: CASTPRQGNYEQYF
cdr3_nt: TGTGCCAGCACGCCGCGACAGGGAAACTACGAGCAGTACTTC

j_call: TRBJ1-6
d_call: .
clone_size: .
v_call: TRBV4-1
cdr3_aa: CASSRLQSSYNSPLHF
cdr3_nt: TGCGCCAGCAGCCGCCTACAGAGCTCCTATAATTCACCCCTCCACTTT

j_call: TRBJ2-1
d_call: TRBD2
clone_size: .
v_call: TRBV4-1
cdr3_aa: CASSQAEIAGAPKQFF
cdr3_nt: TGCGCCAGCAGCCAAGCCGAAATAGCGGGGGCCCCAAAGCAGTTCTTC

j_call: TRBJ1-1
d_call: .
clone_size: few
v_call: TRBV20-1
cdr3_aa: CSAVQGLKRGITGTEAFF
cdr3_nt: TGCAGTGCCGTACAGGGACTGAAGCGAGGCATAACAGGGACTGAAGCTTTCTTT

j_call: TRBJ2-5
d_call: TRBD2
clone_size: few
v_call: TRBV7-9
cdr3_aa: CASSSPPSGRARIRETQYF
cdr3_nt: TGTGCCAGCAGCTCCCCCCCTAGCGGGAGGGCCCGGATTAGAGAGACCCAGTACTTC

j_call: TRBJ2-7
d_call: .
clone_size: few
v_call: TRBV7-2
cdr3_aa: CASSLAPHSYEQYF
cdr3_nt: TGTGCCAGCAGCTTAGCCCCCCACTCCTACGAGCAGTACTTC

j_call: TRBJ2-5
d_call: .
clone_size: many
v_call: TRBV12-3/TRBV12-4
cdr3_aa: CASSLPGGTQYF
cdr3_nt: TGTGCCAGCAGTTTACCAGGCGGGACCCAGTACTTC

j_call: TRBJ1-2
d_call: TRBD1
clone_size: .
v_call: TRBV2
cdr3_aa: CASGTGLSYGYTF
cdr3_nt: TGTGCCAGCGGGACAGGGCTGAGCTATGGCTACACCTTC

j_call: TRBJ1-2
d_call: .
clone_size: once
v_call: TRBV5-1
cdr3_aa: CASSLEGQGGYTF
cdr3_nt: TGCGCCAGCAGCTTGGAGGGCCAAGGAGGCTACACCTTC

j_call: TRBJ1-5
d_call: .
clone_size: few
v_call: TRBV6-2/TRBV6-3
cdr3_aa: CATIPPGDNQPQHF
cdr3_nt: TGTGCCACCATACCCCCGGGGGACAATCAGCCCCAGCATTTT

j_call: TRBJ1-1
d_call: .
clone_size: .
v_call: TRBV6-2/TRBV6-3
cdr3_aa: CASSSRVILSSEAFF
cdr3_nt: TGTGCCAGCAGTTCCAGGGTAATCCTATCGTCGGAAGCTTTCTTT

j_call: TRBJ1-5
d_call: .
clone_size: .
v_call: TRBV3-1
cdr3_aa: CASSQATGFNQPQHF
cdr3_nt: TGTGCCAGCAGCCAAGCTACAGGTTTCAATCAGCCCCAGCATTTT

j_call: TRBJ2-6
d_call: .
clone_size: .
v_call: TRBV6-6
cdr3_aa: CASRPVANVLTF
cdr3_nt: TGTGCCAGCAGGCCCGTGGCCAACGTCCTGACTTTC

j_call: TRBJ2-5
d_call: TRBD2
clone_size: many
v_call: TRBV7-2
cdr3_aa: CASGGLAGGQETQYF
cdr3_nt: TGTGCCAGCGGGGGGCTAGCGGGGGGTCAAGAGACCCAGTACTTC

j_call: TRBJ1-6
d_call: TRBD1
clone_size: .
v_call: TRBV4-3
cdr3_aa: CASSQIQGAGAPLHF
cdr3_nt: TGCGCCAGCAGCCAAATACAGGGGGCTGGGGCACCCCTCCACTTT

j_call: TRBJ2-7
d_call: TRBD2
clone_size: .
v_call: TRBV6-5
cdr3_aa: CASSRWGGRGSSYEQYF
cdr3_nt: TGTGCCAGCAGCCGCTGGGGCGGGAGGGGAAGCTCCTACGAGCAGTACTTC

j_call: TRBJ2-2
d_call: .
clone_size: .
v_call: TRBV2
cdr3_aa: CASRGRVITGELFF
cdr3_nt: TGTGCCAGCAGAGGCAGGGTAATAACCGGGGAGCTGTTTTTT

j_call: TRBJ2-1
d_call: .
clone_size: few
v_call: TRBV29-1
cdr3_aa: CSVEYPPHNEQFF
cdr3_nt: TGCAGCGTTGAGTATCCTCCCCACAATGAGCAGTTCTTC

j_call: TRBJ1-1
d_call: .
clone_size: .
v_call: TRBV7-8
cdr3_aa: CASSRGVSEAFF
cdr3_nt: TGTGCCAGCAGCCGGGGGGTCTCGGAAGCTTTCTTT

j_call: TRBJ2-7
d_call: .
clone_size: many
v_call: TRBV7-8
cdr3_aa: CASSLGGVAEQYF
cdr3_nt: TGTGCCAGCAGCCTAGGCGGGGTGGCCGAGCAGTACTTC

j_call: TRBJ1-2
d_call: .
clone_size: .
v_call: TRBV19
cdr3_aa: CASSPGSYGYTF
cdr3_nt: TGTGCCAGTAGTCCGGGGAGCTATGGCTACACCTTC

j_call: TRBJ2-5
d_call: .
clone_size: .
v_call: TRBV7-6
cdr3_aa: CASSLYVGAQETQYF
cdr3_nt: TGTGCCAGCAGCTTATACGTCGGGGCCCAAGAGACCCAGTACTTC

j_call: TRBJ2-2
d_call: TRBD1
clone_size: .
v_call: TRBV12-3/TRBV12-4
cdr3_aa: CASRQTGDGGTGELFF
cdr3_nt: TGTGCCAGCAGACAGACAGGGGACGGTGGCACCGGGGAGCTGTTTTTT

j_call: TRBJ2-3
d_call: .
clone_size: .
v_call: TRBV15
cdr3_aa: CATSRMPPDTQYF
cdr3_nt: TGTGCCACCAGCAGAATGCCTCCCGATACGCAGTATTTT

j_call: TRBJ2-1
d_call: .
clone_size: .
v_call: TRBV12-3/TRBV12-4
cdr3_aa: CASKLGDEQFF
cdr3_nt: TGTGCCAGCAAGTTGGGCGATGAGCAGTTCTTC

j_call: TRBJ2-3
d_call: .
clone_size: once
v_call: TRBV20-1
cdr3_aa: CSAKKPSTDTQYF
cdr3_nt: TGCAGTGCTAAAAAACCTAGCACAGATACGCAGTATTTT